These T cell receptor beta chains were read from a single sample in a study of T cells in localized non-small cell lung cancer. Libraries were prepared by immunoSEQ multiplex PCR; TCRdb keeps only in-frame clonotypes and omits some of them. The sample includes roughly 89,000 clones, approximately 90% of them seen just once. The starting material was PBMCs, obtained before any cancer treatment. The source of these receptors is a woman aged 35 to 75 with stage II squamous cell lung carcinoma. Both conserved end residues are part of each CDR3. Each record gives: J gene, V gene, D gene, clone size, CDR3 DNA, CDR3 protein. D genes are given only for firm matches. Rows give clone size only sometimes, using once, few, many, or a class for an expanded clone.

>TRBJ1-1|TRBV5-8|.|.
TGTGCCAGCAGCCTAGACCCCCTTATAGGTGAAGCTTTCTTT
CASSLDPLIGEAFF
>TRBJ1-2|TRBV25-1|TRBD1|.
TGTGCCAGCAGTGAGGTAGGACAGGGCTCTAACTATGGCTACACCTTC
CASSEVGQGSNYGYTF
>TRBJ1-3|TRBV5-1|.|.
TGCGCCAGCAGCTTGGCCGGGGTCAGGGTGGCGTCTGGAAACACCATATATTTT
CASSLAGVRVASGNTIYF
>TRBJ1-6|TRBV28|.|once
TGTGCCAGCACCCTGACACCTTATAATTCACCCCTCCACTTT
CASTLTPYNSPLHF
>TRBJ1-3|TRBV6-1|.|.
TGTGCCAGCAGTCAGACAGATACCCTAAACACCATATATTTT
CASSQTDTLNTIYF
>TRBJ2-7|TRBV28|.|.
TGTGCCAGCATTAGGGGTTCGTACGAGCAGTACTTC
CASIRGSYEQYF
>TRBJ1-2|TRBV7-2|.|.
TGTGCCAGCAGGCTAGGAACGGCAAACTATGGCTACACCTTC
CASRLGTANYGYTF
>TRBJ1-4|TRBV5-1|TRBD1|.
TGCGCCAGCAGCTTGGGAGGGGGCGATGAAAAACTGTTTTTT
CASSLGGGDEKLFF
>TRBJ1-2|TRBV5-6|.|.
TGTGCCAGCAGCTTGGTGGGGGACTATGGCTACACCTTC
CASSLVGDYGYTF
>TRBJ1-5|TRBV5-8|.|.
TGTGCCAGCAGCTTGGAGGGGCGGGGTAGTCAGCCCCAGCATTTT
CASSLEGRGSQPQHF
>TRBJ2-3|TRBV20-1|.|.
TGCAGTGCGAAGGGACCCGGCCGACAGTATTTT
CSAKGPGRQYF
>TRBJ2-3|TRBV10-3|TRBD2|.
TGTGCCATCAGTGGGGGAGGGAGCACAGATACGCAGTATTTT
CAISGGGSTDTQYF
>TRBJ2-1|TRBV11-3|.|.
TGTGCCAGCAGCCTGGGGCGTAATGAGCAGTTCTTC
CASSLGRNEQFF
>TRBJ2-3|TRBV5-4|.|.
TGTGCCAGCAGCCCCTACGTGGGCACAGATACGCAGTATTTT
CASSPYVGTDTQYF
>TRBJ1-3|TRBV30|.|.
TGTGCCTGGAGTGTAAAGCAGTCCTCTGGAAACACCATATATTTT
CAWSVKQSSGNTIYF
>TRBJ1-2|TRBV13|.|many
TGTGCCAGCAGCTTTAGGACTGACTATGGCTACACCTTC
CASSFRTDYGYTF
>TRBJ1-4|TRBV5-6|.|.
TGTGCCAGCCAACGAACAGGGCTCAGTAATGAAAAACTGTTTTTT
CASQRTGLSNEKLFF
>TRBJ1-2|TRBV4-1|TRBD1|.
TGCGCCAGCAGCCAAGAGGAGGGCAGGGGGCCCTATGGCTACACCTTC
CASSQEEGRGPYGYTF
>TRBJ2-7|TRBV11-2|TRBD2|once
TGTGCCAGCAGACTAGCGGCGATGGACTACGAGCAGTACTTC
CASRLAAMDYEQYF
>TRBJ1-1|TRBV10-2|.|.
TGCGCCAGCGGAGGGGTTTACCCTGAAGCTTTCTTT
CASGGVYPEAFF
>TRBJ1-5|TRBV7-8|.|.
TGTGCCAGCAGCCTAAGCCGGGGGTCAGGGCAGCCCCAGCATTTT
CASSLSRGSGQPQHF
>TRBJ2-2|TRBV5-1|.|.
TGCGCCAGCAGCTCCGCTCGGGGGCGTGACACCGGGGAGCTGTTTTTT
CASSSARGRDTGELFF
>TRBJ1-5|TRBV27|.|.
TGTGCCAGCAGTTCTATGACGAATCAGCCCCAGCATTTT
CASSSMTNQPQHF
>TRBJ1-1|TRBV18|.|.
TGTGCCAGCTCACCAATAAACACTGAAGCTTTCTTT
CASSPINTEAFF
>TRBJ1-2|TRBV6-1|.|.
TGTGCCAGCAGTGAAGCTCCCCCCGGTCCGACAGCTAACTATGGCTACACCTTC
CASSEAPPGPTANYGYTF
>TRBJ1-2|TRBV10-3|.|.
TGTGCCATCAGCAGGGACGGAGACTATGGCTACACCTTC
CAISRDGDYGYTF
>TRBJ2-5|TRBV30|.|once
TGTGCCTGGAAAGCGAAAGAGACCCAGTACTTC
CAWKAKETQYF
>TRBJ1-1|TRBV19|.|.
TGTGCCAGTAGTATTCGCCCGGGGGACACTGAAGCTTTCTTT
CASSIRPGDTEAFF
>TRBJ2-3|TRBV6-4|TRBD1|.
TGTGCCAGCAGGGGGCCGGGACAGTGCTACACAGATACGCAGTATTTT
CASRGPGQCYTDTQYF
>TRBJ2-1|TRBV6-5|.|once
TGTGCCAGCAGCTTAATCGGGGCTGAGCAGTTCTTC
CASSLIGAEQFF